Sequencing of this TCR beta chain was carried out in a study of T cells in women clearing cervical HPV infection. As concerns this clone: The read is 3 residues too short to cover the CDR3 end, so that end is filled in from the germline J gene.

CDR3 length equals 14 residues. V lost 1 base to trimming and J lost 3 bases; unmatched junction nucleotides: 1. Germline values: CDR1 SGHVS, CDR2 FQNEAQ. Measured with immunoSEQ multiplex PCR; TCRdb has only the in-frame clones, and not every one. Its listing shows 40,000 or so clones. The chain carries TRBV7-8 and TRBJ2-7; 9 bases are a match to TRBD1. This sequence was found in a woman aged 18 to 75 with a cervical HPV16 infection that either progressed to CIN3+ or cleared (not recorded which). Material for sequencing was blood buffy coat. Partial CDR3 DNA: TGTGCCAGCAGCTTAGTGGGACAGGGCTACGAG. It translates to CASSLVGQGYE. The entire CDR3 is CASSLVGQGYEQYF.